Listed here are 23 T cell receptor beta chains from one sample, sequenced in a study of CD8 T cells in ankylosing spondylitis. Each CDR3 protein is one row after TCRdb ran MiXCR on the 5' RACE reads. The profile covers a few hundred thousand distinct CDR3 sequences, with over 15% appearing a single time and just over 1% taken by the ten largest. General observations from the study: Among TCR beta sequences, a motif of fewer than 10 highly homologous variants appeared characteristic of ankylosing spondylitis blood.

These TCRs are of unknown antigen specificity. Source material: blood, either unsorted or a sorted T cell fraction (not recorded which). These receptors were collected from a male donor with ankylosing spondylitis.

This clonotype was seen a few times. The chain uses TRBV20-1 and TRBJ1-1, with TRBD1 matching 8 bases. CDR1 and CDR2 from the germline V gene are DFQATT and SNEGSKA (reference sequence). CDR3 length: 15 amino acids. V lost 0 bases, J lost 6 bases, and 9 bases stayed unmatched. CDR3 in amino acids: CSARDRDRLHAEAFF. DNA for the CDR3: TGCAGTGCTAGAGATCGGGACAGGCTCCACGCTGAAGCTTTCTTT.

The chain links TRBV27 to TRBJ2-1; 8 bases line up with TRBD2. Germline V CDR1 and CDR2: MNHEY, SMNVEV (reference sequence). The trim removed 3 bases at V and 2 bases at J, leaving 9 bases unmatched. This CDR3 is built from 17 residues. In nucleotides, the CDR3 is TGTGCCAGCAGTTTCCGAAGGAACGGGGGGGCCTACAATGAGCAGTTCTTC. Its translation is CASSFRRNGGAYNEQFF.

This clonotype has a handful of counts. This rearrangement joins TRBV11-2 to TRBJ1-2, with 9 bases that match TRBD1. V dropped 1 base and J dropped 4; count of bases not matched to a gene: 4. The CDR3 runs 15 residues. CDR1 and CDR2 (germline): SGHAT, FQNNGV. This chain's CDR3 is CASSLATGGGYGYTF. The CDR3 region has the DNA TGTGCCAGCAGCTTAGCTACAGGGGGCGGCTATGGCTACACCTTC.

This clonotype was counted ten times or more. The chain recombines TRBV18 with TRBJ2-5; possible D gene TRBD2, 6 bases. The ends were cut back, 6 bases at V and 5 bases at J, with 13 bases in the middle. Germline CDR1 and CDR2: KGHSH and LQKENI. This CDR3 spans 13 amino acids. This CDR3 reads CASSTRLEETQYF. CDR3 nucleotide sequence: TGTGCCAGCTCCACCAGACTAGAGGAGACCCAGTACTTC.

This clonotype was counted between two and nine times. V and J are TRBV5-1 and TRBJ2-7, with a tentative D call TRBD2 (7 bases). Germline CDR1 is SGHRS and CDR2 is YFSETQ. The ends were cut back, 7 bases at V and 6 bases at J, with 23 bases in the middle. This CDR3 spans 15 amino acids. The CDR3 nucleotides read TGCGCCAGCTCACCTAAGGGGGGGAATTCGGTCGAGCAGTACTTC. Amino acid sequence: CASSPKGGNSVEQYF.

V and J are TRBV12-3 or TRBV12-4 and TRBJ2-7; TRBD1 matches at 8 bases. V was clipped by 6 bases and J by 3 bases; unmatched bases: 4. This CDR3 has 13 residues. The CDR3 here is CASSRQGNYEQYF. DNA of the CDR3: TGTGCCAGCAGCCGACAGGGGAACTACGAGCAGTACTTC.

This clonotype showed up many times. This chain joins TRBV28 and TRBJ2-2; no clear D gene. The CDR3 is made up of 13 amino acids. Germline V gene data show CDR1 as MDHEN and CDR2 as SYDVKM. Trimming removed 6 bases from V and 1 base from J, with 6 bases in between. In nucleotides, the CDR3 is TGTGCCAGCAGACAGCAGAACACCGGGGAGCTGTTTTTT. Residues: CASRQQNTGELFF. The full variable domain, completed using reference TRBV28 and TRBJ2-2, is DVKVTQSSRYLVKRTGEKVFLECVQDMDHENMFWYRQDPGLGLRLIYFSYDVKMKEKGDIPEGYSVSREKKERFSLILESASTNQTSMYLCASRQQNTGELFFGEGSRLTVL.

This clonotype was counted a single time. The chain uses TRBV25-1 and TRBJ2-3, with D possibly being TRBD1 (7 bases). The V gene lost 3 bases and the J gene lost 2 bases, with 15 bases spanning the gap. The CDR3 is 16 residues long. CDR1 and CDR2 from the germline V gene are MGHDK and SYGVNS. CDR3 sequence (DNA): TGTGCCAGCAGTGATCGTCCAGGGGGGCTCACAGATACGCAGTATTTT. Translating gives CASSDRPGGLTDTQYF. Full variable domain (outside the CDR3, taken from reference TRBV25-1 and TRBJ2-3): EADIYQTPRYLVIGTGKKITLECSQTMGHDKMYWYQQDPGMELHLIHYSYGVNSTEKGDLSSESTVSRIRTEHFPLTLESARPSHTSQYLCASSDRPGGLTDTQYFGPGTRLTVL.

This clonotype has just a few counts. The CDR3 loop reads CASSVDRARHSPLHF. The CDR3 DNA reads as TGCGCCAGCAGCGTAGACAGGGCTAGACATTCACCCCTCCACTTT. The chain carries TRBV5-1 and TRBJ1-6; TRBD1 matches at 7 bases. V was clipped by 4 bases and J by 8 bases; unmatched bases: 9. Germline V lookup: CDR1 SGHRS, CDR2 YFSETQ. CDR3 size: 15 residues.

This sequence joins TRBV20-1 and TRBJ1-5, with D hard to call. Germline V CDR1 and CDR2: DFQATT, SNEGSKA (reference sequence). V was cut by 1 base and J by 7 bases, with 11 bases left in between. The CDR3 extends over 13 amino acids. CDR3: CSARGGVQQPQHF. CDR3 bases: TGCAGTGCTAGAGGGGGAGTACAACAGCCCCAGCATTTT.

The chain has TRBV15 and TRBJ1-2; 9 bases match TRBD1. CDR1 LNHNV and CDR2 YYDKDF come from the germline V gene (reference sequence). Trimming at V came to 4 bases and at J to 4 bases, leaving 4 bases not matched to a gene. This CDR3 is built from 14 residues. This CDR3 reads CATSTRQGVYGYTF. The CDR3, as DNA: TGTGCCACCAGCACCCGACAGGGGGTCTATGGCTACACCTTC.

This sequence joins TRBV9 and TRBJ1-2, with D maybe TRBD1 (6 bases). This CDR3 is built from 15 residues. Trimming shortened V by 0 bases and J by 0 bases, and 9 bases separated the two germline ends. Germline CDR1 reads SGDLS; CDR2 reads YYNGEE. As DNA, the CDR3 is TGTGCCAGCAGCGTAGCAGGGGACCCTAACTATGGCTACACCTTC. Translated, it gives CASSVAGDPNYGYTF.

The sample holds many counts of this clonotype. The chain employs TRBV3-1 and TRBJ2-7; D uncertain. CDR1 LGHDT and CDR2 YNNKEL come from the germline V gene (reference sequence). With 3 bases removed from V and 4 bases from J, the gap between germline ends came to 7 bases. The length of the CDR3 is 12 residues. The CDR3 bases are TGTGCCAGCAGCCACACCGCGTACGAGCAGTACTTC. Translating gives CASSHTAYEQYF.

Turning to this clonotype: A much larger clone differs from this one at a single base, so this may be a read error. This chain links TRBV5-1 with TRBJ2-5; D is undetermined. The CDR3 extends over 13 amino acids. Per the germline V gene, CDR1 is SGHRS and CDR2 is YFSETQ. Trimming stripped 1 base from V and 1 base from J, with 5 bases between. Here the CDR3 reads CASSLFGQETQYF. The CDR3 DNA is TGCGCCAGCAGCTTGTTCGGCCAAGAGACCCAGTACTTC.

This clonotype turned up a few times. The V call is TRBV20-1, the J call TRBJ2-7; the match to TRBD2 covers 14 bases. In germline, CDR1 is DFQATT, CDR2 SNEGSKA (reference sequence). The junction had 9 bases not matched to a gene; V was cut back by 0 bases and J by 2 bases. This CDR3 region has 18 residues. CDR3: CSAREWGETSGRAYEQYF. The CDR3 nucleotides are TGCAGTGCTAGAGAGTGGGGGGAGACTAGCGGGAGGGCCTACGAGCAGTACTTC.

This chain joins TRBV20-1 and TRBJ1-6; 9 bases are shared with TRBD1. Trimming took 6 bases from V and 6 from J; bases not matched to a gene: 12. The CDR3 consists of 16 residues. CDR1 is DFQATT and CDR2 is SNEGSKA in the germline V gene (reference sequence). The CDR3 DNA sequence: TGCAGTGCCGAGAGTATCGGACAGGGGATTAATTCACCCCTCCACTTT. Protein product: CSAESIGQGINSPLHF.

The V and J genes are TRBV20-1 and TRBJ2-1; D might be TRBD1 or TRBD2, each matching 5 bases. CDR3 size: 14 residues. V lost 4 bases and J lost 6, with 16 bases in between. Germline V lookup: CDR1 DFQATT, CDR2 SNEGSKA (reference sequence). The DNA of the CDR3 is TGCAGTGCTAAGATAGCGCTTGGGGGCAATGAGCAGTTCTTC. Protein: CSAKIALGGNEQFF.

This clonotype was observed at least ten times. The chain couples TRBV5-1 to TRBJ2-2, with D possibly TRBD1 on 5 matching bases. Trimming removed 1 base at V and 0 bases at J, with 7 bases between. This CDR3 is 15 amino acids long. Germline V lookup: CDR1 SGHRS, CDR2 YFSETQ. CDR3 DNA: TGCGCCAGCAGCTTGCAGGGCACGAACACCGGGGAGCTGTTTTTT. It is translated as CASSLQGTNTGELFF.

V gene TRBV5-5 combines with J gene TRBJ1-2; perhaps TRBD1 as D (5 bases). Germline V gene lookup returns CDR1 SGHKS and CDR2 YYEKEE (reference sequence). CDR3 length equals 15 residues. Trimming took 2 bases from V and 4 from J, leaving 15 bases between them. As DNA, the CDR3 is TGTGCCAGCAGCTTTGTAGTGGCAGGGCTCTATGGCTACACCTTC. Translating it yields CASSFVVAGLYGYTF.

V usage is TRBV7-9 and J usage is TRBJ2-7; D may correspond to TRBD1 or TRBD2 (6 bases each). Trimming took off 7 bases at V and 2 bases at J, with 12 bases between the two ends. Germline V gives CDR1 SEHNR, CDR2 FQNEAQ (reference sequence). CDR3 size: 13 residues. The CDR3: CASNKGGAYEQYF. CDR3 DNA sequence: TGTGCCAGCAACAAGGGGGGAGCCTACGAGCAGTACTTC. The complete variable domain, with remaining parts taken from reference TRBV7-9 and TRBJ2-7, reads DTGVSQNPRHKITKRGQNVTFRCDPISEHNRLYWYRQTLGQGPEFLTYFQNEAQLEKSRLLSDRFSAERPKGSFSTLEIQRTEQGDSAMYLCASNKGGAYEQYFGPGTRLTVT.

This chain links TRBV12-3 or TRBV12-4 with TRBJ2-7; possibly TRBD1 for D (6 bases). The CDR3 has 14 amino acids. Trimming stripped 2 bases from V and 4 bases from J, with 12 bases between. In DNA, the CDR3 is TGTGCCAGCAGTTTACAGGGGAGACCTTACGAGCAGTACTTC. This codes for CASSLQGRPYEQYF.

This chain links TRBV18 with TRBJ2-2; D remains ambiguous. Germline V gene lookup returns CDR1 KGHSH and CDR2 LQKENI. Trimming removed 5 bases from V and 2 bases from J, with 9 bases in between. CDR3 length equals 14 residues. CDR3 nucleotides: TGTGCCAGCTCAAGGGCCACCAACACCGGGGAGCTGTTTTTT. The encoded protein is CASSRATNTGELFF.

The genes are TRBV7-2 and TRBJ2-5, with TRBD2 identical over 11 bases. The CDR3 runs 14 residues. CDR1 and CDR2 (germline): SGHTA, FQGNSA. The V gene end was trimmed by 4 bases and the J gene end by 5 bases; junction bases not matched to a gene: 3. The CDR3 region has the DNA TGTGCCAGCAGCTGGGCTAGCGGGGGGGAGACCCAGTACTTC. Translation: CASSWASGGETQYF.